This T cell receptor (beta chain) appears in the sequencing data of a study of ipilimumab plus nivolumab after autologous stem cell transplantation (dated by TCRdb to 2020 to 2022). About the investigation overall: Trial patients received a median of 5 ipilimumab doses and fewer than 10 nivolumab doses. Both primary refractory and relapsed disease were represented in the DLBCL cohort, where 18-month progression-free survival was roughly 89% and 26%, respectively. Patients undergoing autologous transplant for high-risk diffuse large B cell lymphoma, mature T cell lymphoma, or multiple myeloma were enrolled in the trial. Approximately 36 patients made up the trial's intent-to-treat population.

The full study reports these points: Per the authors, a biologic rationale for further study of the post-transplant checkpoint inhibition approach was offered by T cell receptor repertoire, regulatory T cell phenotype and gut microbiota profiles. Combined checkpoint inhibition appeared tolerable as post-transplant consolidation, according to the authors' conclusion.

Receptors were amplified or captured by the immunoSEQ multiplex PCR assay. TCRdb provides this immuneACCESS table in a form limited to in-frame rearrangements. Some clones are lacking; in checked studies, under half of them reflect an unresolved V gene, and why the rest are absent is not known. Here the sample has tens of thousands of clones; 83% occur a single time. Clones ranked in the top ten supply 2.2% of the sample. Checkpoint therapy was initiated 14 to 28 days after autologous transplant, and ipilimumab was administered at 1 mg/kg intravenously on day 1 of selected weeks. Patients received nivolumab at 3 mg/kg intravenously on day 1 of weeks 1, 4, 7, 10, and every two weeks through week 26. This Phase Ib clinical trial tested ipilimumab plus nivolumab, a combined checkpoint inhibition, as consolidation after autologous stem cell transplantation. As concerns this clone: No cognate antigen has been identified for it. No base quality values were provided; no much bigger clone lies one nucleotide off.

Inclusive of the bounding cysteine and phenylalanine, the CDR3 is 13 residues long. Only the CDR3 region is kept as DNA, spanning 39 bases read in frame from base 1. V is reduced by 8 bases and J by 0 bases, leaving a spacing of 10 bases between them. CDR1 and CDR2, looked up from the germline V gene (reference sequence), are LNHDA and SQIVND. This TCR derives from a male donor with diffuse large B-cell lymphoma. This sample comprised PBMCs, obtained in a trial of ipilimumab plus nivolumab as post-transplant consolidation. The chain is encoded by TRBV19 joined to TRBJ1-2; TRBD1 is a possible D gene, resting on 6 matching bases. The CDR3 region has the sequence CASGTHANYGYTF. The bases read TGTGCCAGTGGGACACACGCTAACTATGGCTACACCTTC.